Sequencing of this TCR beta chain was carried out in a study of metastatic and nonmetastatic thyroid tumors. TCRdb reprocessed the PCR reads via MiXCR. The sample carries 15,000 to 20,000 clones, 37% recorded once. V lost 3 bases to trimming and J lost 1 base, with 3 bases between them. The CDR3 spans 13 residues. The germline V gene has CDR1 SGHTA and CDR2 FQGNSA. Patients underwent thyroid surgery, and none had received any treatment before it. Sequenced sample: tumor tissue. This chain joins TRBV7-2 and TRBJ2-2; D call uncertain. The source is a female donor with papillary thyroid cancer or a benign thyroid nodule (not recorded which). Some clones in this sample may be carry-over from other donors' samples. CDR3 loop: CASSFGNTGELFF. CDR3 nucleotides: TGTGCCAGCAGCTTCGGGAACACCGGGGAGCTGTTTTTT.